This T cell receptor (beta chain) was recovered during a study of blood T cell repertoires in COVID-19. Study overall: Specimens from acute and convalescent COVID-19 originated in the United States, Italy and Spain. T cells, B-cell-depleted T cells, or PBMCs supplied cDNA or gDNA.

In this sample, this clone turned up a few times. TCRdb keeps only in-frame clones here, not all; method: immunoSEQ multiplex PCR. Among 300,000 to 400,000 clones listed, around nine tenths were seen once. V dropped 3 bases and J dropped 1 base, with 10 bases sitting between them. Germline lookup yields CDR1 MNHEY and CDR2 SMNVEV (reference sequence). The length of the CDR3 is 15 residues. The sample was peripheral blood. The receptor was derived from a woman under 30 who had recovered from COVID-19. The J gene is TRBJ1-5, the V gene TRBV27, with TRBD1 as a possible D gene (5 bases). The CDR3: CASSLGGRSNQPQHF. In DNA, the CDR3 is TGTGCCAGCAGTTTGGGGGGGAGGAGCAATCAGCCCCAGCATTTT.